Listed below are T cell receptor beta chains from one sample, sequenced in a study of CD8+CD57+ T cells in acquired aplastic anemia. Each CDR3 protein is one row after TCRdb ran MiXCR on the reads. The repertoire holds about 43,000 distinct CDR3 sequences, with under 80% as singletons. What was sequenced was sorted CD4+, CD8+, or CD8+CD57+ T cells (not recorded which) from PBMCs. The receptors derive from a human donor with aplastic anemia. Each CDR3 is given with its conserved first and last residue. Part of the rows lack a size; the others show once, few, many or a class for expanded clones.

TRBV19	-	TRBJ2-7	CASSIEYRVHEQYF
TRBV10-3	-	TRBJ1-5	CAISGQDRFNQPQHF
TRBV20-1	-	TRBJ2-1	CSARSSSLSEQFF
TRBV29-1	-	TRBJ1-2	CSVEVGFGYTF
TRBV29-1	-	TRBJ1-1	CSVAGGAEAFF
TRBV9	-	TRBJ1-1	CASSLGKDTEAFF
TRBV7-9	many	TRBJ2-1	CASSLGAGLNVLNEQFF
TRBV29-1	few	TRBJ2-7	CSVEVQGRLSYEQYF
TRBV10-3	-	TRBJ2-5	CGVSGGETQYF
TRBV25-1	-	TRBJ1-1	CASSGNTLVNTEAFF
TRBV15	few	TRBJ2-5	CATSRGGSGQETQYF
TRBV5-1	-	TRBJ2-7	CASSLAGTSYEQYF
TRBV2	-	TRBJ1-1	CASTDTGWDTEAFF
TRBV6-1	once	TRBJ1-2	CASSLQGMANYGYTF
TRBV10-2	many	TRBJ2-1	CASSDGTIRGGLYNEQFF
TRBV10-1	many	TRBJ1-1	CASSRGPSGTGHTEAFF
TRBV29-1	-	TRBJ1-1	CASSLDESMNTEAFF
TRBV19	once	TRBJ2-7	CASSSRTDFTPLNEQYF
TRBV7-2	-	TRBJ2-7	CASSLAFSYEQYF
TRBV29-1	-	TRBJ2-1	CSVEGLAGNEQFF
TRBV20-1	-	TRBJ2-7	CSAREGAQFDEQYF
TRBV7-8	-	TRBJ1-2	CASSQEGQGGIYGYTF
TRBV5-5	many	TRBJ1-1	CASSLGGNTEAFF
TRBV19	-	TRBJ1-5	CASSIYPGSEPQHF
TRBV29-1	many	TRBJ2-1	CSVVWRYLNEQFF
TRBV12-3/TRBV12-4	many	TRBJ2-3	CASSLSADTQYF
TRBV10-3	-	TRBJ2-7	CAISELQGASYEQYF
TRBV15	-	TRBJ1-5	CATSRIAGGNQPQHF
TRBV7-2	-	TRBJ1-6	CASRQGPKGPLHF
TRBV2	-	TRBJ1-4	CASSEGSNEKLFF
TRBV15	once	TRBJ1-2	CATSREGTTGGYTF
TRBV5-4	many	TRBJ2-1	CASSLSSTNEQFF
TRBV7-9	-	TRBJ2-1	CASSSAYNEQFF
TRBV15	-	TRBJ2-2	CATSRPPGLANTGELFF
TRBV2	few	TRBJ1-2	CASSGGGVLNYGYTF
TRBV6-2/TRBV6-3	many	TRBJ2-7	CASSYPRGTSGEQYF
TRBV11-2	many	TRBJ2-7	CASSFGGGAYEQYF
TRBV7-6	many	TRBJ2-5	CASSLDASGGRKQETQYF
TRBV28	many	TRBJ2-2	CASTPGIGAGELFF
TRBV5-6	many	TRBJ2-7	CASTQGSYYEQYF
TRBV7-2	-	TRBJ2-5	CASSLEGRRETQYF
TRBV19	-	TRBJ2-5	CASSEGGHRETQYF
TRBV9	-	TRBJ1-3	CASSVGPDSGNTIYF
TRBV10-3	once	TRBJ2-7	CAISPSFSGGAGYEQYF
TRBV2	few	TRBJ2-5	CASSEEETQYF
TRBV7-9	-	TRBJ1-6	CASSYGQNNSPLHF
TRBV19	few	TRBJ2-3	CASSPRGDTQYF
TRBV12-3/TRBV12-4	many	TRBJ2-5	CASSPTGSEETQYF
TRBV10-1	many	TRBJ1-1	CASSARGPTGTEAFF
TRBV15	-	TRBJ2-7	CATSRSTLSEQYF
TRBV7-2	-	TRBJ1-2	CASSTHGQGWGYTF
TRBV2	once	TRBJ2-1	CASREYGGSYNEQFF
TRBV10-1	-	TRBJ1-2	CAITIPPPLGRANYGYTF
TRBV11-2	-	TRBJ1-1	CASSLDSGGASEAFF